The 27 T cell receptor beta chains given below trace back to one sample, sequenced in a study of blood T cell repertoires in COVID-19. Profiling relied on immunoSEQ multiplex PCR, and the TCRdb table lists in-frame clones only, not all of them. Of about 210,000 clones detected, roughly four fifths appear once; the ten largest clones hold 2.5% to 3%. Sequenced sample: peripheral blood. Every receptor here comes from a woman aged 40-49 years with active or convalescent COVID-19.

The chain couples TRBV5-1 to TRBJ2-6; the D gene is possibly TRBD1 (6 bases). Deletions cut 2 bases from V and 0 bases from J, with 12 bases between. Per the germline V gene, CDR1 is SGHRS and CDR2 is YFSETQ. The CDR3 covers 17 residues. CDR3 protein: CASSFRGHISGANVLTF. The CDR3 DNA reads TGCGCCAGCAGCTTCAGGGGACATATCTCTGGGGCCAACGTCCTGACTTTC.

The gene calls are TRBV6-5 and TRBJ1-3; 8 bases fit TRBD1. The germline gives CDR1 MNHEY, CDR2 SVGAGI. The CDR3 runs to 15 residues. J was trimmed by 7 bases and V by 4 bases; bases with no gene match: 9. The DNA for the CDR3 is TGTGCCAGCAGTTTGACCGGGACAGGAGGGAACACCATATATTTT. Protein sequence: CASSLTGTGGNTIYF.

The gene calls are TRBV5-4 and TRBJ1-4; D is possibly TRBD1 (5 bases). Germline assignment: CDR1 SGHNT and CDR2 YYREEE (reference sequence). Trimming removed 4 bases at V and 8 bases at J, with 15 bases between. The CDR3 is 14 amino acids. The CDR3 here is CASSTGMEGEKLFF. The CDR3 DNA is TGTGCCAGCAGCACCGGGATGGAGGGGGAAAAACTGTTTTTT.

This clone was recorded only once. The CDR3 protein is CASSVQGAPTDTQYF. As DNA, the CDR3 is TGTGCCAGTAGTGTACAGGGGGCTCCCACAGATACGCAGTATTTT. J is TRBJ2-3 and V is TRBV19; 9 nucleotides match TRBD1. J gave up 2 bases and V 5 bases, and 5 bases lay outside the gene matches. Germline V lookup: CDR1 LNHDA, CDR2 SQIVND (reference sequence). CDR3 size: 15 residues.

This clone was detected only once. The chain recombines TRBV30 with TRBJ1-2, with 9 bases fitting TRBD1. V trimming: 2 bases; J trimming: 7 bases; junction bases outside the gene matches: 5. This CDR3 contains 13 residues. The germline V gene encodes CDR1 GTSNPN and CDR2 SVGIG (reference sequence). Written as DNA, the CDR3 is TGTGCCTGGAGTAGGGGACAGGGACGTGGCTACACCTTC. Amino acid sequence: CAWSRGQGRGYTF.

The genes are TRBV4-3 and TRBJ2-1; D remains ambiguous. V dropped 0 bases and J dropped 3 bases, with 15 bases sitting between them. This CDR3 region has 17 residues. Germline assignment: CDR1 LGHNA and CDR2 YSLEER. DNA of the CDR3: TGCGCCAGCAGCCAAGATTTTGGAACTAAAATCTACAATGAGCAGTTCTTC. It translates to CASSQDFGTKIYNEQFF.

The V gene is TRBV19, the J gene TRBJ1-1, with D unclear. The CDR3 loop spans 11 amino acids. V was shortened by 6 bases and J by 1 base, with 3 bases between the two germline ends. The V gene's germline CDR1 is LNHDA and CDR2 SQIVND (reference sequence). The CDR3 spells CASSGNTEAFF. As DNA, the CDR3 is TGTGCCAGTAGCGGGAACACTGAAGCTTTCTTT.

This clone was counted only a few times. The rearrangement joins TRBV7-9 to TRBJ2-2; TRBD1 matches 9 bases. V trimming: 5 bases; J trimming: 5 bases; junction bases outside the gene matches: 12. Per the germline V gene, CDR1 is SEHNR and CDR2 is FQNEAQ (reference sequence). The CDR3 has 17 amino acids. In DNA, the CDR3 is TGTGCCAGCAGCCCCACAGGGGGCGCAGGGGATACCGGGGAGCTGTTTTTT. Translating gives CASSPTGGAGDTGELFF.

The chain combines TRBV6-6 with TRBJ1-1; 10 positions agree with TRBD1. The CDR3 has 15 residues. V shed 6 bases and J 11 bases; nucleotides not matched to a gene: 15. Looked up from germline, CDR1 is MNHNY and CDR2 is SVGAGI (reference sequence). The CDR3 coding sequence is TGTGCCAGCAGCCTCACGGGACAGGGGCGGTCTCGGGCTTTCTTT. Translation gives CASSLTGQGRSRAFF.

Written as DNA, the CDR3 is TGTGCCAGCAGCCAATCTACCGGACTAGCGGGGGTCGGTGGGGCCAACGTCCTGACTTTC. It specifies CASSQSTGLAGVGGANVLTF. The genes are TRBV3-1 (or the pseudogene TRBV3-2) and TRBJ2-6, with 13 positions matching TRBD2. This CDR3 comprises 20 residues. From germline, CDR1 is LGHDT and CDR2 YNNKEL (reference sequence). V gave up 2 bases and J gave up 3 bases; unmatched junction bases: 10.

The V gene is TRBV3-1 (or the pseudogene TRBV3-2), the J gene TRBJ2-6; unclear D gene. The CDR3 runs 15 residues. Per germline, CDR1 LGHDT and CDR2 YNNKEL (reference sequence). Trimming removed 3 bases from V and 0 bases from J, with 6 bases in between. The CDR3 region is CASSHSVSGANVLTF. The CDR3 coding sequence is TGTGCCAGCAGCCACTCGGTCTCTGGGGCCAACGTCCTGACTTTC.

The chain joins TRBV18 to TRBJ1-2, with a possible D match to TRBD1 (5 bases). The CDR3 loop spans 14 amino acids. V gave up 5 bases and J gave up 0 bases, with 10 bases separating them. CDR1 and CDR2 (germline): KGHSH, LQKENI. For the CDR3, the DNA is TGTGCCAGCTCAGACAGCATAGCTAACTATGGCTACACCTTC. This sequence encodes CASSDSIANYGYTF.

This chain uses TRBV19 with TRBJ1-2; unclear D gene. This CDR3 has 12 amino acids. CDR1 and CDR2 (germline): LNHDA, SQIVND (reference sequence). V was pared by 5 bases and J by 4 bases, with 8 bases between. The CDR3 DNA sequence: TGTGCCAGTAGTTTGCCGGGCTATGGCTACACCTTC. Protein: CASSLPGYGYTF.

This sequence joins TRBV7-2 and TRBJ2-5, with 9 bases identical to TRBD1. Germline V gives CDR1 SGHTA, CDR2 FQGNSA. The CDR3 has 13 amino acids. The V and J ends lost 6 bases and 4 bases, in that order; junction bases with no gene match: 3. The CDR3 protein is CASREGQGETQYF. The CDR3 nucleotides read TGTGCCAGCAGAGAGGGACAGGGAGAGACCCAGTACTTC.

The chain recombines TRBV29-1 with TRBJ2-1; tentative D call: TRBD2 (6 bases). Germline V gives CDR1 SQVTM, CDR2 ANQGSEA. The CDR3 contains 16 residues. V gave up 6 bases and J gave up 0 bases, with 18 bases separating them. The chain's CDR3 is CSVGLRDSGSYNEQFF. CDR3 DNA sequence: TGCAGCGTGGGTCTCCGGGACTCGGGCTCCTACAATGAGCAGTTCTTC.

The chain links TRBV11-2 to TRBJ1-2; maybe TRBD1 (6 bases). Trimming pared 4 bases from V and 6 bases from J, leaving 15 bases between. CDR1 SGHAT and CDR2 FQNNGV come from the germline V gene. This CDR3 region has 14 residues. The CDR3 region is CASSSTQGTHGYTF. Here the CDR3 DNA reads TGTGCCAGCAGCTCGACACAGGGTACTCATGGCTACACCTTC.

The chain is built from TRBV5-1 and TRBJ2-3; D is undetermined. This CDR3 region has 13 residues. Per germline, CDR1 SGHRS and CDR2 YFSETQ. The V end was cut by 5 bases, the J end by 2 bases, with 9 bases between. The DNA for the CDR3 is TGCGCCAGCAGACTTTTTACCACAGATACGCAGTATTTT. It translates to CASRLFTTDTQYF.

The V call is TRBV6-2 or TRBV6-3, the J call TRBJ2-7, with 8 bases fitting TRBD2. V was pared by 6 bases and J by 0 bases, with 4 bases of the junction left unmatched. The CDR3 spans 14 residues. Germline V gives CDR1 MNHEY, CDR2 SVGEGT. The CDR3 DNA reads TGTGCCAGCAGCACGACTAGCGCCTCCTACGAGCAGTACTTC. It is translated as CASSTTSASYEQYF.

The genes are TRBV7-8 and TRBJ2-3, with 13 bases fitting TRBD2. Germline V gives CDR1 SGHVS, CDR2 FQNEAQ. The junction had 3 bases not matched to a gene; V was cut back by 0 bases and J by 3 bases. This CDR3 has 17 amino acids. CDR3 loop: CASSLAGTSGNTDTQYF. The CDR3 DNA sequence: TGTGCCAGCAGCTTAGCCGGGACTAGCGGGAATACAGATACGCAGTATTTT.

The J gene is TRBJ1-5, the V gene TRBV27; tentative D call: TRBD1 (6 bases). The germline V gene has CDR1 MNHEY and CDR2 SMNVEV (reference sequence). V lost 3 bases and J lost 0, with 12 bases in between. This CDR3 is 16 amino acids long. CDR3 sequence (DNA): TGTGCCAGCAGTTTGCAAGGGGGGGATAGCAATCAGCCCCAGCATTTT. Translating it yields CASSLQGGDSNQPQHF.

The CDR3 sequence: CASSLEPGVPKNIQYF. CDR3 nucleotide sequence: TGCGCCAGCAGCTTGGAGCCGGGGGTCCCCAAAAACATTCAGTACTTC. V is TRBV5-1 and J is TRBJ2-4, with TRBD2 as a possible D gene (6 bases). Trimming took 0 bases from V and 2 from J, leaving 12 bases between them. Germline V gene sequence: CDR1 SGHRS, CDR2 YFSETQ. The CDR3 runs 16 residues.

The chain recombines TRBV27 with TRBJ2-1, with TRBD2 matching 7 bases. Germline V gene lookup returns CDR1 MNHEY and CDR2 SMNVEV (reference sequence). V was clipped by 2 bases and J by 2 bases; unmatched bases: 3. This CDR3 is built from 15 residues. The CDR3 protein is CASSLRTRAYNEQFF. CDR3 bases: TGTGCCAGCAGTTTACGGACTAGAGCCTACAATGAGCAGTTCTTC.

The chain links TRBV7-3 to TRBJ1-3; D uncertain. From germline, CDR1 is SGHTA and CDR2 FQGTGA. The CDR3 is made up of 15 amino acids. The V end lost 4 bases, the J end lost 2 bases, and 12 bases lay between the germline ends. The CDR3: CASSSPAGTGNTIYF. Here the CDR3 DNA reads TGTGCCAGCAGCTCTCCCGCGGGAACTGGAAACACCATATATTTT. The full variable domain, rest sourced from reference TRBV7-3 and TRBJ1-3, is GAGVSQTPSNKVTEKGKYVELRCDPISGHTALYWYRQSLGQGPEFLIYFQGTGAADDSGLPNDRFFAVRPEGSVSTLKIQRTERGDSAVYLCASSSPAGTGNTIYFGEGSWLTVV.

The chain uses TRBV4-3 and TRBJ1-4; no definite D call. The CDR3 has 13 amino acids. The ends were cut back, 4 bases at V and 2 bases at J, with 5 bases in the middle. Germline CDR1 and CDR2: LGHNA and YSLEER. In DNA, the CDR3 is TGCGCCAGCAGCCCGGGGACTAATGAAAAACTGTTTTTT. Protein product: CASSPGTNEKLFF.

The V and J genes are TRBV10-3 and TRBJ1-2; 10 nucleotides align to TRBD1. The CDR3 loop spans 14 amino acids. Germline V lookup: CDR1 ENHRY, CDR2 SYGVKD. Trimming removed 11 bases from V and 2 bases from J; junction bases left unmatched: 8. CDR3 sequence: CAALPGQGNYGYTF. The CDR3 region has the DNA TGTGCCGCCTTACCGGGACAGGGGAACTATGGCTACACCTTC.

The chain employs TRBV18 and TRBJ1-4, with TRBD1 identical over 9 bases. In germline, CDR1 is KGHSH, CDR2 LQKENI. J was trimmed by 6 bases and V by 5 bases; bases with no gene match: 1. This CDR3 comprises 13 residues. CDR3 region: CASSWDRDEKLFF. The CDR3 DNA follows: TGTGCCAGCTCATGGGACAGGGATGAAAAACTGTTTTTT. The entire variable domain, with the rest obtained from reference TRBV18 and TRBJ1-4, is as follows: NAGVMQNPRHLVRRRGQEARLRCSPMKGHSHVYWYRQLPEEGLKFMVYLQKENIIDESGMPKERFSAEFPKEGPSILRIQQVVRGDSAAYFCASSWDRDEKLFFGSGTQLSVL.

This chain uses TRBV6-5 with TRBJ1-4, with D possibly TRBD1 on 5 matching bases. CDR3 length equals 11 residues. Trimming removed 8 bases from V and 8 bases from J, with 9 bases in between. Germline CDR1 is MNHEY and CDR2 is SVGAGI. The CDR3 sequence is CASYAGEKLFF. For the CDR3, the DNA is TGTGCCAGCTACGCAGGGGAAAAACTGTTTTTT.